This is a list of T cell receptor beta chains from one sample in a study of blood T cells in healthy people across ages. A single record per CDR3 protein comes from TCRdb applying MiXCR to the 5' RACE reads. The sample has hundreds of thousands of distinct CDR3 sequences, 55% to 75% seen once. The sequenced sample consisted of blood. These receptor sequences come from a man aged 30 to 45 in good health. CDR3s include the opening cysteine and the closing phenylalanine or tryptophan. The D gene is left open where the match is weak. Clone size appears in some rows only: once, few, many, or a class for an expanded clone.

len	d_gene	v_gene	abundance	j_gene	CDR3aa	CDR3nt
11	-	TRBV7-9	-	TRBJ2-7	CASSIANEQYF	TGTGCCAGCAGCATAGCTAACGAGCAGTACTTC
12	-	TRBV6-1	once	TRBJ2-3	CASSENPMRQYF	TGTGCCAGCAGTGAAAACCCTATGAGGCAGTATTTT
15	-	TRBV7-2	few	TRBJ2-3	CASSLVGGGTDTQYF	TGTGCCAGCAGCTTAGTGGGCGGGGGCACAGATACGCAGTATTTT
12	-	TRBV7-9	-	TRBJ2-2	CASTRNTGELFF	TGTGCCAGCACGAGGAACACCGGGGAGCTGTTTTTT
16	-	TRBV4-2	few	TRBJ1-2	CASSQDSSGTYYGYTF	TGTGCCAGCAGCCAAGATAGTTCCGGGACATACTATGGCTACACCTTC
11	-	TRBV29-1	-	TRBJ1-2	CSVYRVGGYTF	TGCAGCGTATACAGGGTAGGGGGCTACACCTTC
14	TRBD1	TRBV12-3/TRBV12-4	few	TRBJ2-7	CASSDDRGRYEQYF	TGTGCCAGCAGCGATGACAGGGGGCGGTACGAGCAGTACTTC
14	-	TRBV3-1	-	TRBJ1-2	CASSQDPGSRSYTF	TGTGCCAGCAGCCAGGACCCGGGTTCTAGGAGCTACACCTTC
15	-	TRBV5-1	few	TRBJ2-1	CASNSIGGNHNEQFF	TGCGCCAGCAATTCGATCGGCGGGAACCACAATGAGCAGTTCTTC
13	-	TRBV30	-	TRBJ2-7	CAWSLGTVYEQYF	TGTGCCTGGAGCCTCGGGACTGTCTACGAGCAGTACTTC
15	-	TRBV10-3	-	TRBJ2-4	CAISEASEAKNIQYF	TGTGCCATCAGTGAAGCTAGCGAGGCCAAAAACATTCAGTACTTC
13	-	TRBV7-9	-	TRBJ1-1	CASSISMNTEAFF	TGTGCCAGCTCGATTTCCATGAACACTGAAGCTTTCTTT
14	-	TRBV7-9	-	TRBJ1-1	CASSLDLQGSEAFF	TGTGCCAGCAGCTTAGACCTACAGGGCTCTGAAGCTTTCTTT
12	TRBD1	TRBV27	-	TRBJ1-6	CASSTGGSPLHF	TGTGCCAGCAGTACAGGGGGTTCACCCCTCCACTTT
18	TRBD1	TRBV7-2	-	TRBJ2-7	CASSLTAITTGFAYEQYF	TGTGCCAGCAGCTTAACGGCGATTACGACAGGGTTTGCCTACGAGCAGTACTTT
15	TRBD1	TRBV6-1	-	TRBJ1-2	CASSTIGGAHYGYTF	TGTGCCAGCAGTACCATAGGGGGCGCCCACTATGGCTACACCTTC
17	TRBD2	TRBV4-3	few	TRBJ2-7	CASSQESGTSSQYEQYF	TGCGCCAGCAGCCAAGAATCCGGGACTAGCAGTCAGTACGAGCAGTACTTC
15	TRBD1	TRBV6-5	-	TRBJ1-1	CASRGMEGAITEAFF	TGTGCCAGCAGGGGAATGGAGGGGGCGATTACTGAAGCTTTCTTT
15	-	TRBV5-1	-	TRBJ2-7	CASSLSTSSFLEQYF	TGCGCCAGCAGCTTGTCCACTAGCTCCTTCCTCGAGCAGTACTTC
14	-	TRBV29-1	few	TRBJ1-2	CSVHPGTGGDGYTF	TGCAGCGTTCATCCGGGCACGGGGGGAGATGGCTACACCTTC
13	-	TRBV29-1	few	TRBJ2-3	CSVGPNGADTQYF	TGCAGCGTGGGGCCTAATGGGGCAGATACGCAGTATTTT
11	-	TRBV20-1	-	TRBJ2-7	CSASIGFKQYF	TGCAGTGCTTCCATCGGTTTCAAGCAGTACTTC
14	TRBD1	TRBV7-2	many	TRBJ1-2	CASSFGQGRYGYTF	TGTGCCAGCAGCTTTGGACAGGGCCGGTATGGCTACACCTTC
14	-	TRBV6-1	-	TRBJ2-6	CASMIGSGANVLTF	TGTGCCAGCATGATCGGCTCTGGGGCCAACGTCCTGACTTTC
14	-	TRBV27	-	TRBJ2-3	CASRPGWITDTQYF	TGTGCCAGCAGACCAGGGTGGATCACAGATACGCAGTATTTT
16	TRBD1	TRBV20-1	-	TRBJ1-4	CSARSLRDRVFEKLFF	TGCAGTGCTAGGAGTCTTCGGGACAGGGTGTTTGAAAAACTGTTTTTT
13	-	TRBV24-1	few	TRBJ2-7	CATSDQAAYEQYF	TGTGCCACCAGTGATCAAGCGGCCTACGAGCAGTACTTC
11	-	TRBV25-1	few	TRBJ1-1	CAITKGTEAFF	TGTGCCATCACTAAGGGCACTGAAGCTTTCTTT
14	TRBD2	TRBV4-2	few	TRBJ2-7	CASSQDAGAYEQYF	TGTGCCAGCAGCCAAGATGCGGGGGCCTACGAGCAGTACTTC
16	TRBD2	TRBV28	-	TRBJ2-1	CASSATSGRIYNEQFF	TGTGCCAGCAGCGCCACCAGCGGGAGAATCTACAATGAGCAGTTCTTC
14	-	TRBV6-5	-	TRBJ1-1	CASTKGQGRTEAFF	TGTGCCAGCACTAAGGGGCAGGGCCGAACTGAAGCTTTCTTT
17	TRBD1	TRBV5-1	-	TRBJ2-1	CASSILPGQGTYNEQFF	TGCGCCAGCAGCATCCTCCCAGGACAGGGGACCTACAATGAGCAGTTCTTC
11	-	TRBV7-2	once	TRBJ2-4	CASSFEVIQYF	TGTGCCAGCAGCTTTGAAGTCATTCAGTACTTC
15	TRBD2	TRBV20-1	-	TRBJ2-7	CSATSRTSGSYEQYF	TGCAGTGCTACCAGTAGGACTAGCGGCAGCTACGAGCAGTACTTC
15	TRBD1	TRBV5-1	-	TRBJ2-1	CASSPGTEYCNEQFF	TGCGCCAGCAGCCCCGGGACAGAATACTGCAATGAGCAGTTCTTC
15	-	TRBV29-1	-	TRBJ1-2	CSVEGWGRGVDGYTF	TGCAGCGTTGAGGGATGGGGAAGGGGTGTAGATGGCTACACCTTC
17	TRBD2	TRBV9	-	TRBJ2-1	CASSVGILAGVYNEQFF	TGTGCCAGCAGCGTAGGCATCTTAGCGGGGGTCTACAATGAGCAGTTCTTC
15	-	TRBV24-1	-	TRBJ2-3	CATSDPGGAADTQYF	TGTGCCACCAGTGACCCTGGGGGGGCCGCAGATACGCAGTATTTT
15	TRBD2	TRBV20-1	-	TRBJ2-7	CSARDPSGNSYEQYF	TGCAGTGCTAGAGACCCTAGCGGGAACTCCTACGAGCAGTACTTC
15	TRBD2	TRBV6-5	-	TRBJ2-7	CASSASASGKYEQYF	TGTGCCAGCAGTGCCTCCGCCAGCGGGAAATACGAGCAGTACTTC
15	TRBD2	TRBV11-1	-	TRBJ2-3	CASSFSLRETDTQYF	TGTGCCAGCAGCTTCTCTTTGCGGGAGACAGATACGCAGTATTTT
11	-	TRBV27	-	TRBJ2-5	CAGSFGETQYF	TGTGCCGGCAGTTTTGGGGAGACCCAGTACTTC
14	-	TRBV6-2/TRBV6-3	-	TRBJ2-5	CASRGRARQETQYF	TGTGCCAGCAGAGGGAGAGCGCGGCAAGAGACCCAGTACTTC
15	-	TRBV27	-	TRBJ2-6	CASSRYETGANVLTF	TGTGCCAGCAGCCGCTATGAGACTGGGGCCAACGTCCTGACTTTC
15	-	TRBV29-1	-	TRBJ2-1	CSVPLGASSYNEQFF	TGCAGCGTTCCCTTGGGGGCCAGCTCCTACAATGAGCAGTTCTTC
15	-	TRBV10-3	-	TRBJ2-5	CAISDVLRGAGEQYF	TGTGCCATCAGTGACGTTCTCCGTGGGGCTGGTGAGCAGTACTTC
14	-	TRBV13	-	TRBJ2-1	CASSLATKTGGQFF	TGTGCCAGCAGCTTAGCAACTAAAACCGGGGGGCAGTTCTTC
15	-	TRBV4-3	few	TRBJ2-7	CASSPLVAGTYEQYF	TGCGCCAGCAGCCCTCTGGTGGCAGGGACCTACGAGCAGTACTTC
16	-	TRBV27	-	TRBJ2-7	CAPRVHLPPRRHEQYF	TGTGCCCCTCGTGTCCACCTTCCCCCGCGGAGGCACGAGCAGTACTTC
14	-	TRBV6-2/TRBV6-3	-	TRBJ2-4	CASTPARGFWEQYF	TGTGCCAGCACACCTGCGAGGGGTTTCTGGGAGCAGTACTTC
15	-	TRBV6-5	-	TRBJ2-7	CASSYSPWGTYEQYF	TGTGCCAGCAGTTACTCGCCGTGGGGGACCTACGAGCAGTACTTC
13	-	TRBV10-3	-	TRBJ2-5	CAIRESLTQTQYF	TGTGCCATCAGGGAGTCCTTAACACAGACCCAGTACTTC
12	-	TRBV28	-	TRBJ2-1	CASRNLGGEQFF	TGTGCCAGCAGGAACCTCGGGGGCGAGCAGTTCTTC
16	TRBD2	TRBV6-2/TRBV6-3	-	TRBJ2-3	CASSYSSGRAPDTQYF	TGTGCCAGCAGTTACTCCAGCGGGAGGGCCCCAGATACGCAGTATTTT
12	-	TRBV20-1	-	TRBJ1-5	CSARAWDQPQHF	TGCAGTGCTAGAGCGTGGGATCAGCCCCAGCATTTT
16	TRBD2	TRBV11-2	-	TRBJ2-1	CASSFLTSGEPNEQFF	TGTGCCAGCAGCTTTTTGACTAGCGGGGAGCCCAATGAGCAGTTCTTC
14	-	TRBV9	once	TRBJ2-7	CASSVGRETYEQYF	TGTGCCAGCAGCGTAGGACGGGAAACCTACGAGCAGTACTTC